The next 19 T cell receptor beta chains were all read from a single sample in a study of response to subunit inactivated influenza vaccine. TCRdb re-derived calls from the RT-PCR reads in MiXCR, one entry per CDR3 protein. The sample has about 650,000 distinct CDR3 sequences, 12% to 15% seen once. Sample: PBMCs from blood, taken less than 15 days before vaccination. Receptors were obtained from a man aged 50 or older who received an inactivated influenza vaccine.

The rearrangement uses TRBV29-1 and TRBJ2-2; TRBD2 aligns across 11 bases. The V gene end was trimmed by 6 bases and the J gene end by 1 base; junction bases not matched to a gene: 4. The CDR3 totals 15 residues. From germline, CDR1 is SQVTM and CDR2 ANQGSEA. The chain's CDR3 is CSVKGLAGNTGELFF. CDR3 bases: TGCAGCGTAAAAGGACTAGCGGGGAACACCGGGGAGCTGTTTTTT.

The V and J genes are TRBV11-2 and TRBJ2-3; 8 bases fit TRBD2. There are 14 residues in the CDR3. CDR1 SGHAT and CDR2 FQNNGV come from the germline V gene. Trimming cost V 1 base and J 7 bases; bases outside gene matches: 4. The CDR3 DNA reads TGTGCCAGCAGCTTAGCTAGCGGGTTGAATACGCAGTATTTT. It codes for CASSLASGLNTQYF.

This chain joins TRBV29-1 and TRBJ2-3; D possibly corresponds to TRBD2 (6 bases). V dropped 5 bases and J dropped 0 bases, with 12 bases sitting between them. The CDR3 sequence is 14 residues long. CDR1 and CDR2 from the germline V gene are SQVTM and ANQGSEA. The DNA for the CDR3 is TGCAGCGTTCTTGTGAGCGGGAGCACAGATACGCAGTATTTT. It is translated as CSVLVSGSTDTQYF.

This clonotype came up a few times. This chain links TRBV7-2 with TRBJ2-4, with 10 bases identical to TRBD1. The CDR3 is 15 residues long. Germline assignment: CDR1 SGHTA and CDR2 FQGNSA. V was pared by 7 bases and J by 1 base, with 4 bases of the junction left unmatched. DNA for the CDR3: TGTGCCAGCACGCCGGGACAGGGGGCCAAAAACATTCAGTACTTC. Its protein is CASTPGQGAKNIQYF.

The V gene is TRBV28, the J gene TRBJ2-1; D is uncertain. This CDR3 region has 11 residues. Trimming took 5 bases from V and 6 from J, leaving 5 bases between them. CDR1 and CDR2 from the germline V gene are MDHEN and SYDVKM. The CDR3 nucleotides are TGTGCCAGCAGTAAATTCAATGAGCAGTTCTTC. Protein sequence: CASSKFNEQFF. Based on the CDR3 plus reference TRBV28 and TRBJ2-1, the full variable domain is DVKVTQSSRYLVKRTGEKVFLECVQDMDHENMFWYRQDPGLGLRLIYFSYDVKMKEKGDIPEGYSVSREKKERFSLILESASTNQTSMYLCASSKFNEQFFGPGTRLTVL.

The CDR3 loop reads CASSYFPGAATEAFF. In DNA, the CDR3 is TGTGCCAGCAGTTACTTCCCGGGGGCGGCCACTGAAGCTTTCTTT. The genes are TRBV6-5 and TRBJ1-1; tentative D call: TRBD1 (6 bases). The CDR3 contains 15 residues. Looked up from germline, CDR1 is MNHEY and CDR2 is SVGAGI. The V end was cut by 1 base, the J end by 4 bases, with 13 bases between.

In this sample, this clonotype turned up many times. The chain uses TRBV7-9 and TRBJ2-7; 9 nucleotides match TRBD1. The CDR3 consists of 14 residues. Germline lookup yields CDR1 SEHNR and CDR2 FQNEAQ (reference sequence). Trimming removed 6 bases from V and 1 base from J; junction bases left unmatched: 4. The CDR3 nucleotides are TGTGCCAGCAGATCCGGGACAGGGTCCTACGAGCAGTACTTC. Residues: CASRSGTGSYEQYF.

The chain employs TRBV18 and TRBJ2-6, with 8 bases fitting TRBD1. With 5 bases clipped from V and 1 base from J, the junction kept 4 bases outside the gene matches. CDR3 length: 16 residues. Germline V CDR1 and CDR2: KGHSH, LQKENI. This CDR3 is CASSGTGSSGANVLTF. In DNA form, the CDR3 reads TGTGCCAGCTCAGGGACAGGAAGTTCTGGGGCCAACGTCCTGACTTTC.

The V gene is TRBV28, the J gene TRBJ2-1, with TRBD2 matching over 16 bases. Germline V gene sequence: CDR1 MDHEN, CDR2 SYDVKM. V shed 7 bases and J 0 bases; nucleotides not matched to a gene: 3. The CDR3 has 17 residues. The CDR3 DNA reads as TGTGCCAGCATGGGACTAGCGGGAGGGAGCTCCTACAATGAGCAGTTCTTC. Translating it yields CASMGLAGGSSYNEQFF.

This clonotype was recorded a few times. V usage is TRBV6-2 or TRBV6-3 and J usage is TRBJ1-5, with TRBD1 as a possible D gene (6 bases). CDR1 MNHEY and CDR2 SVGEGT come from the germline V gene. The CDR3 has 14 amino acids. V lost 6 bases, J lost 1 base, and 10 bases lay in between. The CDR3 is CASRDSISNQPQHF. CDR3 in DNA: TGTGCCAGCAGGGACAGTATAAGCAATCAGCCCCAGCATTTT.

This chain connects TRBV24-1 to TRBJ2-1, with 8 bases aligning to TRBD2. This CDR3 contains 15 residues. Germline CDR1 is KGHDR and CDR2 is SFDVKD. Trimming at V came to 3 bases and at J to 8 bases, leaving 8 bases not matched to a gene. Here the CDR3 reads CATSDLGLGRDEQFF. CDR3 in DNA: TGTGCCACCAGTGATCTGGGACTAGGGAGGGATGAGCAGTTCTTC.

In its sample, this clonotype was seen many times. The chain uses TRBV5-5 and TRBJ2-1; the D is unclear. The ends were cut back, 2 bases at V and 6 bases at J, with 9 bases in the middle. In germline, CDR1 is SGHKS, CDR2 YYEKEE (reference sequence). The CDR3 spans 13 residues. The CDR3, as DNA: TGTGCCAGCAGCTTTACGAATTTCAATGAGCAGTTCTTC. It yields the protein CASSFTNFNEQFF.

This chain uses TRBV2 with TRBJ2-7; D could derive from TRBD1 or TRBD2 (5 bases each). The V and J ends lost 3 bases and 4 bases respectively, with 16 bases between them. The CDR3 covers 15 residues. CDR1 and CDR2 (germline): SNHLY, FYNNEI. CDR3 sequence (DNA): TGTGCCAGCAGTGAGCCCGGGACGGGAACGTACGAGCAGTACTTC. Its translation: CASSEPGTGTYEQYF.

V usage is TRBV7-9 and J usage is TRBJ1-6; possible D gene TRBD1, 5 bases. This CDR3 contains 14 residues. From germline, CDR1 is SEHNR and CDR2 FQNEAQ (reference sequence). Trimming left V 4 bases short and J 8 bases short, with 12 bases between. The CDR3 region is CASSSDSAYSPLHF. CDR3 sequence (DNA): TGTGCCAGCAGCTCCGACAGTGCTTATTCACCCCTCCACTTT.

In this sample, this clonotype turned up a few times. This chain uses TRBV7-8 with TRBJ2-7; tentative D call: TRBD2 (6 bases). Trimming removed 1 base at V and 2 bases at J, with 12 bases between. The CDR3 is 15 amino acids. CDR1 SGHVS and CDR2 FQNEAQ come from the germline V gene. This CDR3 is CASSLDSGGPYEQYF. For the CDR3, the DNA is TGTGCCAGCAGCTTAGATAGTGGAGGGCCCTACGAGCAGTACTTC.

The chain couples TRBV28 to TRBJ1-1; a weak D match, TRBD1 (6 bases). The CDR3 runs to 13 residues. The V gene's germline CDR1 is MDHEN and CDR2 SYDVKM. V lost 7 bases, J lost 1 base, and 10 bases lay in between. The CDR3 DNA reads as TGTGCCAGCATACCGGGGGCGAACACTGAAGCTTTCTTT. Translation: CASIPGANTEAFF.

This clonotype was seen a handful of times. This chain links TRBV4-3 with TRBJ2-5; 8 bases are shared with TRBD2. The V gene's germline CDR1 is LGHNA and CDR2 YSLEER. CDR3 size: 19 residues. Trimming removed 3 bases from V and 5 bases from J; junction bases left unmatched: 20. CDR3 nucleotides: TGCGCCAGCAGCCAGGGGGGATTGCGGGAGGAGCTTTCCGGCGAGACCCAGTACTTC. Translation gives CASSQGGLREELSGETQYF.

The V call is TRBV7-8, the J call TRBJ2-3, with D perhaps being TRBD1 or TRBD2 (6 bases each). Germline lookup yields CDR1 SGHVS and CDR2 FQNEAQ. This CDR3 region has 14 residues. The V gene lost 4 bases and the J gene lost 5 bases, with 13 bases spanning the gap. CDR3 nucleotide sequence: TGTGCCAGCAGCTCTTGGGGGGCCCTAGATACGCAGTATTTT. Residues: CASSSWGALDTQYF.

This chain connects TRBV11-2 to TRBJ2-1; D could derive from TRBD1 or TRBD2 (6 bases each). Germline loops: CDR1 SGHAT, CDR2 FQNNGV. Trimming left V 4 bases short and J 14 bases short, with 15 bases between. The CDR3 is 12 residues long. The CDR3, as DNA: TGTGCCAGCAGCTCCGCAGGGGCGGGAAAGTTCTTC. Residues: CASSSAGAGKFF.